This T cell receptor beta chain was found in a study of CD8+ T cells in alopecia areata. On the study more broadly: Treated individuals took tofacitinib by mouth, 5 to 10 mg twice daily. Regarding the study as a whole: Resident alphabeta T-cell populations of normal skin are likewise subject to sequencing in scalp samples. Many expanded lesional clones persisted in scalp and blood during tofacitinib.

The CDR3 contains 17 residues. Trimming removed 2 bases from V and 0 bases from J; junction bases left unmatched: 3. CDR1 LGHNA and CDR2 YNFKEQ come from the germline V gene. This clone appeared a few times. Its cognate antigen is unknown. Reverse transcribed after extraction, RNA yielded cDNA as the sequencing template. Data came from immunoSEQ multiplex PCR; TCRdb stores just in-frame clones and leaves some out. The repertoire has over 95,000 clones, less than 70% of them found once; the top ten carry 3% to 3.5%. Documented treatment: oral pan-JAK inhibitor, 5-10 mg twice daily. Patients with alopecia areata provided lesional scalp punch biopsies as well as peripheral blood.

The sequencing here drew on CD4+ T cells sorted from blood, taken at week 24, from a patient treated with tofacitinib. The V call is TRBV4-2, the J call TRBJ2-5; TRBD2 aligns across 13 bases. This sequence originates from a human donor with alopecia areata. The CDR3 is CASSQTTSGGYQETQYF. The CDR3 nucleotides are TGTGCCAGCAGCCAAACGACTAGCGGGGGGTACCAAGAGACCCAGTACTTC.